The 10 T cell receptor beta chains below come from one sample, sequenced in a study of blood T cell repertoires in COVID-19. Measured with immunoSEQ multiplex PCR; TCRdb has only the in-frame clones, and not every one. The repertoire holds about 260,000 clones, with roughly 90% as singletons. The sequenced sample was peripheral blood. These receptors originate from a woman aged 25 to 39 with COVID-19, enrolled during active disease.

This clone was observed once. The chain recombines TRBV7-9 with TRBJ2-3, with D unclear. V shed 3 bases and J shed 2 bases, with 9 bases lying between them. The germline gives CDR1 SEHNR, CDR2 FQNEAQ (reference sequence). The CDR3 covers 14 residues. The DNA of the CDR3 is TGTGCCAGCAGCTTCATGGCGGACACAGATACGCAGTATTTT. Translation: CASSFMADTDTQYF.

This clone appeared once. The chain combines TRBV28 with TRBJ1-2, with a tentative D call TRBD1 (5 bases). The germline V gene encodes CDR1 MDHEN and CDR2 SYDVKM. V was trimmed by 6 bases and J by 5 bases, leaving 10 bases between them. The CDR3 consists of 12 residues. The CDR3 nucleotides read TGTGCCAGCAGACCTCAGGGTTATGGCTACACCTTC. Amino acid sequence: CASRPQGYGYTF.

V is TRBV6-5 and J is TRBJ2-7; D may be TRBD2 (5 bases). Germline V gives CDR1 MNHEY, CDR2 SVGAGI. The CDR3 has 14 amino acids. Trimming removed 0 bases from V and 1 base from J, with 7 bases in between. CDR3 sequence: CASSYSRESYEQYF. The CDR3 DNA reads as TGTGCCAGCAGTTACTCTAGGGAGTCCTACGAGCAGTACTTC.

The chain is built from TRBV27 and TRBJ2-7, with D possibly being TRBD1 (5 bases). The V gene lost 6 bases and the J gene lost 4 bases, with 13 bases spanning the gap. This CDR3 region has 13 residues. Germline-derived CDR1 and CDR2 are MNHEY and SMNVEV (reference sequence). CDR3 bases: TGTGCCAGCAGGGAGCCGGCAGGGTACGAGCAGTACTTC. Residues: CASREPAGYEQYF.

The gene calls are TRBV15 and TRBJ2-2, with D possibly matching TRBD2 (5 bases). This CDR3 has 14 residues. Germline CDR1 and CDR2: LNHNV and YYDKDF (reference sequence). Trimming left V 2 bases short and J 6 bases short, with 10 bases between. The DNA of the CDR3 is TGTGCCACCAGCAGAATACTAGACGCCGGGGAGCTGTTTTTT. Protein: CATSRILDAGELFF.

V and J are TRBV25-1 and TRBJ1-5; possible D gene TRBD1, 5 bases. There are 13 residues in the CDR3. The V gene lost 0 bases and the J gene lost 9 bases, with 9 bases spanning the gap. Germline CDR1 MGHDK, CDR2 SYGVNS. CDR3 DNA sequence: TGTGCCAGCAGTGAATACGGGGGTAGGCCCCAGCATTTT. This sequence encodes CASSEYGGRPQHF.

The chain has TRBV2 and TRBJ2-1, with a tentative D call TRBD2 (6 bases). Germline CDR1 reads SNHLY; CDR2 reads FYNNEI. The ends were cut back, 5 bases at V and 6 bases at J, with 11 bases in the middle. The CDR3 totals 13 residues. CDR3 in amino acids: CASSSSVGNEQFF. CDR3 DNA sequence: TGTGCCAGCAGTTCTAGCGTCGGCAATGAGCAGTTCTTC.

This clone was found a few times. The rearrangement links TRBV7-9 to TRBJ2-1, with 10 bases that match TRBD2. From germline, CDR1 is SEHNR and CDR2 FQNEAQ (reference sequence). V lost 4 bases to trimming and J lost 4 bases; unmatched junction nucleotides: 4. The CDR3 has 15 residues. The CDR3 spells CASSSGTSDYNEQFF. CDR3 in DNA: TGTGCCAGCAGCTCCGGGACTAGCGATTACAATGAGCAGTTCTTC.

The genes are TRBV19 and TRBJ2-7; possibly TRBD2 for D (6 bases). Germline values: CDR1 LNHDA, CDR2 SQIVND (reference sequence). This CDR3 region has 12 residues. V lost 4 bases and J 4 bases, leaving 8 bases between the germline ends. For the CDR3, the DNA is TGTGCCAGTAGTACTCGGGGGTACGAGCAGTACTTC. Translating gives CASSTRGYEQYF.

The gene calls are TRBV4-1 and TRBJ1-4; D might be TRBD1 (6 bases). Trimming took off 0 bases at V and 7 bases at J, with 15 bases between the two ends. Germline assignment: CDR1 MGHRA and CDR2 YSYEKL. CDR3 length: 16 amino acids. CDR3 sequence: CASSQETGAFIEKLFF. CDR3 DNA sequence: TGCGCCAGCAGCCAAGAGACAGGCGCTTTCATTGAAAAACTGTTTTTT.